This T cell receptor (beta chain) stems from a study of CD8 T cells in ankylosing spondylitis. Regarding the study as a whole: Within ankylosing spondylitis blood, a TCR beta motif made up of roughly eight highly homologous variants appeared to be characteristic. Disease-linked clones were CD8+ and relatively rare in peripheral blood. Both synovial fluid and blood in reactive arthritis had previously been reported to carry some motif variants.

Library preparation for TCR beta used quantitative 5'-RACE with molecular barcodes. TCRdb fed the 5' RACE reads into MiXCR, producing one record per CDR3 protein. In the table there are some 340,000 distinct CDR3 sequences, approximately 14% of which are singletons. The V gene's germline CDR1 is SGHRS and CDR2 YFSETQ. Trimming removed 6 bases from V and 0 bases from J, with 10 bases in between. The CDR3 runs to 14 residues. This clonotype occurred a few times. The antigen remains undetermined. Sequencing used blood, either unsorted or a sorted T cell fraction (not recorded which). The clonotype originates from a male donor with ankylosing spondylitis or in good health (not recorded which). V and J are TRBV5-1 and TRBJ1-3, with a weak D call TRBD1 (5 bases). The CDR3 DNA reads TGCGCCAGCACCAAAGGGGACTCTGGAAACACCATATATTTT. This sequence encodes CASTKGDSGNTIYF. Full variable domain (missing parts from reference TRBV5-1 and TRBJ1-3): KAGVTQTPRYLIKTRGQQVTLSCSPISGHRSVSWYQQTPGQGLQFLFEYFSETQRNKGNFPGRFSGRQFSNSRSEMNVSTLELGDSALYLCASTKGDSGNTIYFGEGSWLTVV.